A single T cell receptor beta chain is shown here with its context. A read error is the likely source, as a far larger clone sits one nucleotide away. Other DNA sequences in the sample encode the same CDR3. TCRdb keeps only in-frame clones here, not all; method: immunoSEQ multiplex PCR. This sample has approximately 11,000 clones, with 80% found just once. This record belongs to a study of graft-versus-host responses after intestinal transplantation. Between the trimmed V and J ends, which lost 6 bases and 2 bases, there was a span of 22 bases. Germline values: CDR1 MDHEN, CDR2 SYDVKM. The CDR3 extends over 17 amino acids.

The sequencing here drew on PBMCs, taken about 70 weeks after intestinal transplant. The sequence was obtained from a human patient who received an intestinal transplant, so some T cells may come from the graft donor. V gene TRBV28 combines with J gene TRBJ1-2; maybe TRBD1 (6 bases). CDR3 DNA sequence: TGTGCCAGCAGGGGGGCGGTGAGGGGCACTCTAAACTATGGCTACACCTTC. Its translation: CASRGAVRGTLNYGYTF.